This passage covers 2 T cell receptor beta chains from one sample sequenced in a study of cytomegalovirus exposure and HLA in healthy donors. Produced via immunoSEQ multiplex PCR; TCRdb's table is partial and in-frame only. In the table there are roughly 70,000 clones, 90% to 95% of which are singletons. The source material was PBMCs. The source is a man younger than 35 in good health and CMV-seropositive.

The chain uses TRBV2 and TRBJ2-7, with TRBD1 matching 8 bases. This CDR3 is built from 16 residues. Trimming at V came to 0 bases and at J to 7 bases, leaving 11 bases not matched to a gene. Germline V gene lookup returns CDR1 SNHLY and CDR2 FYNNEI. The CDR3 nucleotides read TGTGCCAGCAGTGAAGCGCCGAGACAGGGGATTTGGGAGCAGTACTTC. It specifies CASSEAPRQGIWEQYF.

About this clone itself: At one end the junction does not follow the germline gene, possibly because of a read error. The V call is TRBV2, the J call TRBJ2-1, with 9 positions matching TRBD2. CDR3 size: 15 residues. Germline V lookup: CDR1 SNHLY, CDR2 FYNNEI. CDR3 in amino acids: CASSEGTSRYNEQFF. For the CDR3, the DNA is TGTGCCAGCAGCGAAGGGACTAGCCGATACAATGAGCAGTTCTTC.